These 6 T cell receptor beta chains were sequenced from one sample in a study of cytotoxic CD8 clonotypes in ibrutinib-treated CLL. Data came from immunoSEQ multiplex PCR; TCRdb stores just in-frame clones and leaves some out. The sample shows roughly 110,000 clones, about 53% of them seen only once. The sample consisted of PBMCs, taken after 24 months of ibrutinib treatment. All receptors derive from a human donor with chronic lymphocytic leukemia.

In this sample, this clone turned up many times. The CDR3 DNA sequence: TGTGCCAGCAGTTTCGGGGGACAGGCGGGGACAGGTGAGCAGTTCTTC. Its protein product is CASSFGGQAGTGEQFF. The chain links TRBV27 to TRBJ2-1; 8 positions agree with TRBD1. Germline CDR1 MNHEY, CDR2 SMNVEV (reference sequence). The length of the CDR3 is 16 residues. V was clipped by 3 bases and J by 9 bases; unmatched bases: 13.

V usage is TRBV6-6 and J usage is TRBJ2-1; 11 bases align to TRBD1. V lost 6 bases to trimming and J lost 9 bases; unmatched junction nucleotides: 7. This CDR3 contains 14 residues. Germline V gene sequence: CDR1 MNHNY, CDR2 SVGAGI (reference sequence). The chain's CDR3 is CASRRDRGGGEQFF. CDR3 DNA sequence: TGTGCCAGCAGGCGGGACAGGGGGGGAGGTGAGCAGTTCTTC.

V usage is TRBV30 and J usage is TRBJ2-3; D is undetermined. Germline V gene lookup returns CDR1 GTSNPN and CDR2 SVGIG (reference sequence). This CDR3 contains 13 residues. Deletions cut 4 bases from V and 4 bases from J, with 12 bases between. The CDR3 loop reads CAWNERVADTQYF. In nucleotides, the CDR3 is TGTGCCTGGAACGAAAGAGTGGCAGATACGCAGTATTTT.

V is TRBV5-1 and J is TRBJ1-5; D may be TRBD1 (6 bases). Germline CDR1 reads SGHRS; CDR2 reads YFSETQ. The CDR3 loop spans 13 amino acids. Trimming cost V 5 bases and J 3 bases, with 9 bases left between them. The CDR3 DNA reads TGCGCCAGCAGGAAGGGGGTCAATCAGCCCCAGCATTTT. As protein: CASRKGVNQPQHF. Using reference TRBV5-1 and TRBJ1-5 for the parts outside the CDR3, the full variable domain is KAGVTQTPRYLIKTRGQQVTLSCSPISGHRSVSWYQQTPGQGLQFLFEYFSETQRNKGNFPGRFSGRQFSNSRSEMNVSTLELGDSALYLCASRKGVNQPQHFGDGTRLSIL.

This sequence joins TRBV11-3 and TRBJ1-6, with 7 positions matching TRBD1. Germline-derived CDR1 and CDR2 are SGHNT and YENEEA. The CDR3 covers 16 residues. The V gene end was trimmed by 3 bases and the J gene end by 5 bases; junction bases not matched to a gene: 7. The CDR3 region is CASSFATGRNNSPLHF. The CDR3 region has the DNA TGTGCCAGCAGCTTTGCGACAGGGCGGAATAATTCACCCCTCCACTTT. Supplemented by reference TRBV11-3 and TRBJ1-6, the full variable domain reads EAGVVQSPRYKIIEKKQPVAFWCNPISGHNTLYWYLQNLGQGPELLIRYENEEAVDDSQLPKDRFSAERLKGVDSTLKIQPAELGDSAVYLCASSFATGRNNSPLHFGNGTRLTVT.

This clone has a count of ten or more. This rearrangement joins TRBV12-5 to TRBJ1-5, with 7 bases lining up with TRBD1. Germline CDR1 and CDR2: LGHNT and FRNRAP. Losses at the gene ends were 6 bases for V and 6 bases for J; bases not matched to a gene: 5. This CDR3 comprises 13 residues. DNA of the CDR3: TGTGCTAGTGGCAGGACAGGCGGTCAGCCCCAGCATTTT. It translates to CASGRTGGQPQHF.